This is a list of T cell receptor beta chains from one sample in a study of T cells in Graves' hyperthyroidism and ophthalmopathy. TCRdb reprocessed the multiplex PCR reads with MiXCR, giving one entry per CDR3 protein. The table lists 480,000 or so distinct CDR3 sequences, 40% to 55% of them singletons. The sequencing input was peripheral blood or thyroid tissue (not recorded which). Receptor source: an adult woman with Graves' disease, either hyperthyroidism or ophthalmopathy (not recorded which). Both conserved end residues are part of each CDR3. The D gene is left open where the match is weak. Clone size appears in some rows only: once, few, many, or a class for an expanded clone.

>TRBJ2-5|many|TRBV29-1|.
TGCAGCGTCATGATAGGGCCGGGTGTGGCGGGATTTATTCAAGAGACCCAGTACTTC
CSVMIGPGVAGFIQETQYF
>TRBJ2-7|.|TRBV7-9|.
TGTGCCAGCAGCTTGGACGGAAAGTACGAGCAGTACTTC
CASSLDGKYEQYF
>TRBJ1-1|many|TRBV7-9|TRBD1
TGTGCCAGCAGGGGGGCCCCCGGGACAGGGAGGATGGAAGCTTTCTTT
CASRGAPGTGRMEAFF
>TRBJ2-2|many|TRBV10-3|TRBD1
TGTGCCTCGTCCTCAGGGGGCGAAGGTCCCGGGGAGCTGTTTTTT
CASSSGGEGPGELFF
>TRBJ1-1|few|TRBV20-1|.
TGCAGTGCTAGTGGGGGGGCCCGGCCCGCTGAAGCTTTCTTT
CSASGGARPAEAFF
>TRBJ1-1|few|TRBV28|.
TGTGCCAGCATGGAGGGGCGGAACACTGAAGCTTTCTTT
CASMEGRNTEAFF
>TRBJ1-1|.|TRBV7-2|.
TGTGCCAGCAGCCAGCAGGTTCGGAACACTGAAGCTTTCTTT
CASSQQVRNTEAFF
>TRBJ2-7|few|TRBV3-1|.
TGTGCCAGTCCAACCTACGAGCAGTACTTC
CASPTYEQYF
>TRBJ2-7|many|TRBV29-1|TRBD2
TGCAGCGGGAGTCTAGCGGGAGGCTCCTACGAGCAGTACTTC
CSGSLAGGSYEQYF
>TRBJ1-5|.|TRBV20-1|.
TGCAGCGCTCAGGGGTTGGGCTCTCAGCCCCAGCATTTT
CSAQGLGSQPQHF
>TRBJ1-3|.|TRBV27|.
TGTGCCAGCAGTCGAGGGGTTGGAAACACCATATATTTT
CASSRGVGNTIYF
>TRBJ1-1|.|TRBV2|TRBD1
TGTGCCAGCTCACTCATGGGGACAGGGGGCACGAACACTGAAGCTTTCTTT
CASSLMGTGGTNTEAFF
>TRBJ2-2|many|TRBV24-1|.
TGTGCCACCTCGCCATACCCGAACACCGGGGAGCTGTTTTTT
CATSPYPNTGELFF
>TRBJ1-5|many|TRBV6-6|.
TGTGCCAGCAGTCCCCCAAACAATCAGCCCCAGCATTTT
CASSPPNNQPQHF
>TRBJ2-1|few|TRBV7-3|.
TGTGCCAGCAGCTTAGGCGGTCATGAGCAGTTCTTC
CASSLGGHEQFF
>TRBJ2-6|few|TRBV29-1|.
TGCAGCGTTGAGCGGATGTCTCAGGCTGGGGCCAACGTCCTGACTTTC
CSVERMSQAGANVLTF
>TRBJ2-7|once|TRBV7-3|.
TGTGCCAGCAGCCCCCAGGGGATCTACGAGCAGTACTTC
CASSPQGIYEQYF
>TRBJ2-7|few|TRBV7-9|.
TGCGCCAGCAGCCAAGAAGGACCGGGATTCTACGAGCAGTACTTC
CASSQEGPGFYEQYF
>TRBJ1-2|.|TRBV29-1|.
TGCAGCGTTGACCCGGGGATCAACTATGGCTACACCTTC
CSVDPGINYGYTF
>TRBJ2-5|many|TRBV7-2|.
TGTGCCAGCAGCTTCGGCAGGGCAGAGACCCAGTACTTC
CASSFGRAETQYF
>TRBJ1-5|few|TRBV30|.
TGTGCCTGGAGTGTAGAGCATTTT
CAWSVEHF
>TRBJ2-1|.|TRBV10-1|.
TGCGCCAGCAGTGCTTCGACTAGTAGTGAGCAGTTCTTC
CASSASTSSEQFF